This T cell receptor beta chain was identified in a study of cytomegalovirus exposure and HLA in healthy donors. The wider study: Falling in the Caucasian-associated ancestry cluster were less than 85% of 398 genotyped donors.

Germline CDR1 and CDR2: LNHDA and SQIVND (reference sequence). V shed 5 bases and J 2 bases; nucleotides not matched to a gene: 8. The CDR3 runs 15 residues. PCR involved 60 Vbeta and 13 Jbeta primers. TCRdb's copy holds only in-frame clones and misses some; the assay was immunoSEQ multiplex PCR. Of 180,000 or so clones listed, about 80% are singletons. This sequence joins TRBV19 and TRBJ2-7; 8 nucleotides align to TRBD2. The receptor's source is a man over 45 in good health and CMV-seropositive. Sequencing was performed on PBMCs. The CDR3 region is CASSLRGGTAYEQYF. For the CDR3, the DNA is TGTGCCAGTAGTCTTCGGGGGGGGACGGCCTACGAGCAGTACTTC.